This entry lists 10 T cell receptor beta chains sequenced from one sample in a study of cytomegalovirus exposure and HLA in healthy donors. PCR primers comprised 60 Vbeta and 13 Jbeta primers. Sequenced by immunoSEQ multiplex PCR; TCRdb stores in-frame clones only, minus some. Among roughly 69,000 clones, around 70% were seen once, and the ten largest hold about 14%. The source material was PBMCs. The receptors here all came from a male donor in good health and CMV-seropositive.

CDR3 nucleotides: TGTGCCAGCAGTGAATTTAAGGGGGCACTGGGCAATTCACCCCTCCACTTT. It is translated as CASSEFKGALGNSPLHF. This chain uses TRBV2 with TRBJ1-6, with TRBD1 identical over 7 bases. The CDR3 has 17 amino acids. CDR1 SNHLY and CDR2 FYNNEI come from the germline V gene. Losses at the gene ends were 2 bases for V and 7 bases for J; bases not matched to a gene: 11.

The CDR3 DNA reads TGTGCCAGTAGTATTGACGGGGGCACAGATACGCAGTATTTT. It translates to CASSIDGGTDTQYF. This chain connects TRBV19 to TRBJ2-3; D may be TRBD2 (5 bases). The CDR3 has 14 residues. The V end was cut by 3 bases, the J end by 1 base, with 8 bases between. Germline V gene sequence: CDR1 LNHDA, CDR2 SQIVND (reference sequence).

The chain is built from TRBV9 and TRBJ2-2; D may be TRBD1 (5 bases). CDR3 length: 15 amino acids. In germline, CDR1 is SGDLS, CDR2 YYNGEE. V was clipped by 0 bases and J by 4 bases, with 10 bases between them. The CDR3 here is CASSVEDTITGELFF. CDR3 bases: TGTGCCAGCAGCGTAGAGGACACCATCACCGGGGAGCTGTTTTTT.

The CDR3 is CASQKEGGRASYEQYF. The CDR3 DNA reads TGTGCCAGCCAAAAAGAGGGCGGGAGGGCCTCCTACGAGCAGTACTTC. The chain links TRBV7-3 to TRBJ2-7, with TRBD2 matching 9 bases. J gave up 0 bases and V 8 bases, and 11 bases lay outside the gene matches. Germline values: CDR1 SGHTA, CDR2 FQGTGA. The CDR3 extends over 16 amino acids.

The CDR3 bases are TGCGCCAGCAGCCGTCCCGGGACAGGGGGTGAGACCCAGTACTTC. Translated: CASSRPGTGGETQYF. This rearrangement joins TRBV5-1 to TRBJ2-5; 11 bases align to TRBD1. From germline, CDR1 is SGHRS and CDR2 YFSETQ. This CDR3 comprises 15 residues. V shed 4 bases, J shed 5 bases, and the junction held 7 bases outside the gene matches. The full variable domain, with the rest looked up from reference TRBV5-1 and TRBJ2-5, is KAGVTQTPRYLIKTRGQQVTLSCSPISGHRSVSWYQQTPGQGLQFLFEYFSETQRNKGNFPGRFSGRQFSNSRSEMNVSTLELGDSALYLCASSRPGTGGETQYFGPGTRLLVL.

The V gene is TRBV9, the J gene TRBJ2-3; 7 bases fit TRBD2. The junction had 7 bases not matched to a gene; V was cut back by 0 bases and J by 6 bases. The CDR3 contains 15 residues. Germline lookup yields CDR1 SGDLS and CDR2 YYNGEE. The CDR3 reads CASSVGGGRYDTQYF. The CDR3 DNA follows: TGTGCCAGCAGCGTAGGGGGCGGGAGATACGATACGCAGTATTTT.

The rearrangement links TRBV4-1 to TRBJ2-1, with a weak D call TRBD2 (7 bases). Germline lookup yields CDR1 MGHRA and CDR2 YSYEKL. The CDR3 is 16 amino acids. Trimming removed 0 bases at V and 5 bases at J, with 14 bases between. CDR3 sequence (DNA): TGCGCCAGCAGCCAAGAGCGGGGGCGAGGTAACAATGAGCAGTTCTTC. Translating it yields CASSQERGRGNNEQFF.

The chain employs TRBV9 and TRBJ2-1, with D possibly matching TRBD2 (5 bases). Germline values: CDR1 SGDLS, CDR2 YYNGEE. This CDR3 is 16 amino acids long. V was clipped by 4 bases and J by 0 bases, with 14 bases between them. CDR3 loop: CASSSPGSSSYNEQFF. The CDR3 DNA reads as TGTGCCAGCAGCTCTCCGGGAAGCAGCTCCTACAATGAGCAGTTCTTC. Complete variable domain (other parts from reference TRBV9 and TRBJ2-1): DSGVTQTPKHLITATGQRVTLRCSPRSGDLSVYWYQQSLDQGLQFLIQYYNGEERAKGNILERFSAQQFPDLHSELNLSSLELGDSALYFCASSSPGSSSYNEQFFGPGTRLTVL.

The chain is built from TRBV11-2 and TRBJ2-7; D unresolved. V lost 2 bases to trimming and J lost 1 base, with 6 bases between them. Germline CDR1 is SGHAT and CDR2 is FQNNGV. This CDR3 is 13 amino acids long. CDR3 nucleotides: TGTGCCAGCAGCTTACTCAGATCCTACGAGCAGTACTTC. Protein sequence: CASSLLRSYEQYF.

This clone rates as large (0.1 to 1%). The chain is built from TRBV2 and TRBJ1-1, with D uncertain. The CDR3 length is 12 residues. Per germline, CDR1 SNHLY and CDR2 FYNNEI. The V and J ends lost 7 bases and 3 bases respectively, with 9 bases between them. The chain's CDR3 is CASNPLDTEAFF. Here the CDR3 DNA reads TGTGCCAGCAATCCCTTAGACACTGAAGCTTTCTTT.